The clone carrying this TCR beta chain was seen a few times. Its antigen remains unknown. This CDR3 has 20 amino acids. Germline CDR1 reads LGHDT; CDR2 reads YNNKEL (reference sequence). V was pared by 1 base and J by 0 bases, with 12 bases of the junction left unmatched. This entry is derived from a study of CD8 T cells in ankylosing spondylitis. Findings and limits, study-wide: Clones tied to disease were said to be significantly enriched in matched ankylosing spondylitis synovial fluid. A TCR beta motif of several highly homologous variants seemed to mark ankylosing spondylitis blood.

TCR beta libraries were made by quantitative 5'-RACE with molecular barcodes. TCRdb ran MiXCR on the 5' RACE reads and lists one entry per CDR3 protein. The data contain 150,000 to 250,000 distinct CDR3 sequences, more than 10% of them seen just once; the ten biggest clones take up approximately 15%. The V and J genes are TRBV3-1 and TRBJ2-1, with 10 bases aligning to TRBD2. This TCR was recovered from a male donor with ankylosing spondylitis or in good health (not recorded which). Sequenced: blood, either unsorted or a sorted T cell fraction (not recorded which). DNA for the CDR3: TGTGCCAGCAGCCAAGCGGCGTTGGGACTAGCGTTGAGCTCCTACAATGAGCAGTTCTTC. Translation gives CASSQAALGLALSSYNEQFF.